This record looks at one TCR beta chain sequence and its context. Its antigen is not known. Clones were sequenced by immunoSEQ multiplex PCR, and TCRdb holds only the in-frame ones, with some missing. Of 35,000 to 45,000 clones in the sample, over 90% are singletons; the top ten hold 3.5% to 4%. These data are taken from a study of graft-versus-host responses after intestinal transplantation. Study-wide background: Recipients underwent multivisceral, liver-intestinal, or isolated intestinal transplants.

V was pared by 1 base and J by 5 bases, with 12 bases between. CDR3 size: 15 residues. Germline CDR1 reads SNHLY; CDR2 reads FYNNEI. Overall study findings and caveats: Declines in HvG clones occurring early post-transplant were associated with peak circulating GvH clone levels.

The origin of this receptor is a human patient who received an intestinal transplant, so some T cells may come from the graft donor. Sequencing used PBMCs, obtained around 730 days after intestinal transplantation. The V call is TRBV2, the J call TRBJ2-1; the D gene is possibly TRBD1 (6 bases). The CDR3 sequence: CASSEGWDINNEQFF. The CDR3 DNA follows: TGTGCCAGCAGTGAAGGTTGGGACATAAACAATGAGCAGTTCTTC.